This TCR beta chain was documented in a study of cytomegalovirus exposure and HLA in healthy donors. Background on the study: Around 180 million T cells yielded around 120 million unique TCR beta sequences in earlier analysis.

Samples came from healthy bone marrow donors. Study-level results: The study flagged approximately 180 TCR beta chains as cytomegalovirus-associated.

In regard to this clone: Its antigen is unknown.

Primers included in the PCR were 60 Vbeta and 13 Jbeta primers. Source study methods: In a later analysis, the count reached some 88 million unique TCR beta chains, with about 9.9 million shared. TCRdb's table, derived via immunoSEQ multiplex PCR, lists solely in-frame clones and lacks some. The DNA gave D and trimming, while V, J and clone size come from that table. The table has under 200,000 clones, approximately 85% seen once; the top ten hold approximately 8.5%. Germline V gives CDR1 SNHLY, CDR2 FYNNEI. Between the trimmed V and J ends, which lost 4 bases and 3 bases, there was a span of 12 bases. The CDR3 consists of 14 residues.

The chain couples TRBV2 to TRBJ1-2, with D possibly TRBD1 on 6 matching bases. The sample taken for sequencing was PBMCs. The source is a young man in good health and CMV-seropositive. CDR3 nucleotide sequence: TGTGCCAGCAGTGCCGGGGGGCTCCACTATGGCTACACCTTC. This gives the protein CASSAGGLHYGYTF.